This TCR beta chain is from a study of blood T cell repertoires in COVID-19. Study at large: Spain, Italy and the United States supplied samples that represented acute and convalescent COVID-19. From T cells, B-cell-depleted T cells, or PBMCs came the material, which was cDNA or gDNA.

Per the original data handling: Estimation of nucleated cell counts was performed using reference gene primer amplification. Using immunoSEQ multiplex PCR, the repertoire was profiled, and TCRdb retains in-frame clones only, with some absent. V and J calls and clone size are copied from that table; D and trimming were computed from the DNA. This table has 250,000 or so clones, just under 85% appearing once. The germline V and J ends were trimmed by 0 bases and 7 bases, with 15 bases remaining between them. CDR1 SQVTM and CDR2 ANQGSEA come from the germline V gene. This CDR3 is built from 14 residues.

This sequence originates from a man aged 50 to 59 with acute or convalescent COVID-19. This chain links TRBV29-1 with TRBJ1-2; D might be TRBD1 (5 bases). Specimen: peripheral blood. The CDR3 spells CSVEEIGDSGGYTF. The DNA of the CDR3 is TGCAGCGTTGAAGAAATCGGGGACTCGGGTGGCTACACCTTC.